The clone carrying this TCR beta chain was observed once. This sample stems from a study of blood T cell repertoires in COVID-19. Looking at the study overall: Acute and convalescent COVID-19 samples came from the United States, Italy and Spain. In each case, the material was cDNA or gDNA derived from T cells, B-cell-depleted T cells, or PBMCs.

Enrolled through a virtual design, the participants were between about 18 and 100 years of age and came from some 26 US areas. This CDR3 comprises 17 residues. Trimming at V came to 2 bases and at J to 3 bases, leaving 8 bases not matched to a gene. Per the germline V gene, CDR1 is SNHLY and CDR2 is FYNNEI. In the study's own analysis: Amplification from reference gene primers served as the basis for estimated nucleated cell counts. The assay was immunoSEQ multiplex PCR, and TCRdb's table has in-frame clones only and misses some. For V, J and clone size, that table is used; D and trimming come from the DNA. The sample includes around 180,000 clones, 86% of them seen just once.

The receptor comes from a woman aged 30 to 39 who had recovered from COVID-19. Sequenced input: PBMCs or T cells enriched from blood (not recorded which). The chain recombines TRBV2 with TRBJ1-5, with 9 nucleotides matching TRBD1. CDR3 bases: TGTGCCAGCAGTGAACCGGGACAGGGAATGTTCAATCAGCCCCAGCATTTT. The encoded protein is CASSEPGQGMFNQPQHF.